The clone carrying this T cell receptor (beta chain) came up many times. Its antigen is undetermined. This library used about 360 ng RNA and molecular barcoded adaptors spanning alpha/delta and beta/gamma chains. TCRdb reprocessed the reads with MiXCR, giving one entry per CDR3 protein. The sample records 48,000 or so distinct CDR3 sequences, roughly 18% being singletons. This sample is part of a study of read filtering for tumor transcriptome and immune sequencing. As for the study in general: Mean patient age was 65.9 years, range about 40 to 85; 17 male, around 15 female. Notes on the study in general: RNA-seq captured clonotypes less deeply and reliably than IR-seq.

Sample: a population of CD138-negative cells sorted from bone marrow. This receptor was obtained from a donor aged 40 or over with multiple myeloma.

The CDR3 DNA reads TGCAGTGCTGGAGGGGGAGATACGCAGTATTTT. It encodes CSAGGGDTQYF. The rearrangement links TRBV20-1 to TRBJ2-3; either TRBD1 or TRBD2 may supply D (6 bases each). The CDR3 has 11 residues. CDR1 is DFQATT, CDR2 SNEGSKA, per germline (reference sequence). The V end was cut by 5 bases, the J end by 5 bases, with 8 bases between.